Included here is one T cell receptor beta chain sequence, with context. Repertoires were generated with immunoSEQ multiplex PCR, while TCRdb's copy carries only in-frame clones and drops some. The table records tens of thousands of clones, 80% to 95% of them present only once. This specimen belongs to a study of T cell changes during pregnancy in multiple sclerosis. This clonotype was obtained from a female donor with multiple sclerosis, enrolled in a pregnancy study. Sequencing was performed on peripheral blood, taken in the first trimester of pregnancy.

The DNA of the CDR3 is TGTGCCATCAGTGGGGAGGTCTTGGAGCTGTTTTTT. Amino acids: CAISGEVLELFF. This chain connects TRBV10-3 to TRBJ2-2; possible D gene TRBD2, 6 bases. The CDR3 is 12 amino acids. CDR1 and CDR2 (germline): ENHRY, SYGVKD. The V end was cut by 4 bases, the J end by 10 bases, with 10 bases between.